This entry is about one T cell receptor beta chain. No antigen is known for it. This record comes from a study of cytomegalovirus exposure and HLA in healthy donors. Study observations and caveats: In an earlier analysis, productive rearrangement rates for most beta V segments clustered near 87% or 30%. In most subjects, TCR beta sequences reportedly gave accurate predictions of HLA-A and HLA-B alleles.

J lost 4 bases, V lost 9 bases, and 7 bases had no gene match. CDR1 is LNHDA and CDR2 is SQIVND in the germline V gene (reference sequence). The CDR3 sequence is 13 residues long. The PCR made use of 60 Vbeta and 13 Jbeta primers. TCRdb keeps only in-frame clones here, not all; method: immunoSEQ multiplex PCR. The sample includes approximately 130,000 clones, roughly 79% seen only once; the top ten take over 1.3%. This receptor was obtained from a woman aged 35 to 49 in good health and CMV-seronegative. The sequenced sample consisted of PBMCs. J is TRBJ2-5 and V is TRBV19, with TRBD2 matching over 8 bases. The CDR3 sequence: CASKEAGGETQYF. The CDR3, as DNA: TGTGCCAGCAAAGAGGCGGGGGGAGAGACCCAGTACTTC.